The 31 T cell receptor beta chains given below trace back to one sample, sequenced in a study of cytomegalovirus exposure and HLA in healthy donors. The PCR employed 60 Vbeta primers together with 13 Jbeta primers. Repertoires were generated with immunoSEQ multiplex PCR, while TCRdb's copy carries only in-frame clones and drops some. This sample has approximately 170,000 clones; approximately 86% occur once, and the top ten carry approximately 1.5%. Material: PBMCs. The receptors stem from a male donor in good health and CMV-seronegative.

The V and J genes are TRBV5-4 and TRBJ1-2, with D perhaps matching TRBD1 (6 bases). This CDR3 is built from 15 residues. Trimming took off 2 bases at V and 5 bases at J, with 16 bases between the two ends. CDR1 SGHNT and CDR2 YYREEE come from the germline V gene (reference sequence). CDR3: CASSFGGAGLYGYTF. The DNA for the CDR3 is TGTGCCAGCAGCTTTGGGGGGGCAGGACTATATGGCTACACCTTC.

The sample holds one count of this clone. The chain joins TRBV6-5 to TRBJ1-4; D possibly corresponds to TRBD1 (6 bases). The V end was cut by 6 bases, the J end by 8 bases, with 16 bases between. Germline V gives CDR1 MNHEY, CDR2 SVGAGI. CDR3 size: 14 residues. The CDR3 loop reads CASRERGSWEKLFF. DNA of the CDR3: TGTGCCAGCAGAGAGAGGGGGTCTTGGGAAAAACTGTTTTTT.

This rearrangement joins TRBV29-1 to TRBJ2-7; 8 bases align to TRBD1. V shed 5 bases, J shed 0 bases, and the junction held 9 bases outside the gene matches. This CDR3 is built from 15 residues. CDR1 and CDR2 from the germline V gene are SQVTM and ANQGSEA. CDR3 amino acids: CSVKVGDRPSYEQYF. The DNA of the CDR3 is TGCAGCGTTAAGGTTGGGGACAGGCCCTCCTACGAGCAGTACTTC.

The J gene is TRBJ1-4, the V gene TRBV30, with a possible D match to TRBD1 (5 bases). Germline V lookup: CDR1 GTSNPN, CDR2 SVGIG (reference sequence). V lost 2 bases and J 5 bases, leaving 15 bases between the germline ends. This CDR3 region has 15 residues. Here the CDR3 DNA reads TGTGCCTGGAGTCCGAAGGGACGGGAGAATGAAAAACTGTTTTTT. It specifies CAWSPKGRENEKLFF.

The chain carries TRBV19 and TRBJ2-7, with a weak D call TRBD2 (6 bases). The CDR3 is made up of 15 amino acids. V lost 6 bases, J lost 1 base, and 16 bases lay in between. Looked up from germline, CDR1 is LNHDA and CDR2 is SQIVND (reference sequence). The CDR3 is CASSIRTGTSYEQYF. The CDR3 nucleotides are TGTGCCAGTAGCATACGTACCGGGACTTCCTACGAGCAGTACTTC.

This clone has more than one count but fewer than ten. The V gene is TRBV2, the J gene TRBJ1-2; 7 nucleotides align to TRBD1. Germline V gene lookup returns CDR1 SNHLY and CDR2 FYNNEI. Trimming took 6 bases from V and 5 from J; bases not matched to a gene: 9. This CDR3 has 14 residues. CDR3: CASRGGGTVYGYTF. In DNA, the CDR3 is TGTGCCAGCAGGGGAGGTGGGACAGTTTATGGCTACACCTTC.

The chain links TRBV7-2 to TRBJ2-7, with a weak D call TRBD2 (7 bases). This CDR3 is 13 amino acids long. Trimming took 4 bases from V and 12 from J, leaving 19 bases between them. Germline assignment: CDR1 SGHTA and CDR2 FQGNSA. The CDR3 DNA is TGTGCCAGCAGCTCGCTCGACGGGGGGCGTCGGTACTTC. Its protein is CASSSLDGGRRYF.

The chain combines TRBV5-4 with TRBJ1-2; no clear D. The CDR3 length is 15 residues. V was cut by 0 bases and J by 5 bases, with 14 bases left in between. Per the germline V gene, CDR1 is SGHNT and CDR2 is YYREEE (reference sequence). The DNA of the CDR3 is TGTGCCAGCAGCTTGGGGTCCCCGGGTGTTTATGGCTACACCTTC. Translating it yields CASSLGSPGVYGYTF.

The V gene is TRBV6-6, the J gene TRBJ2-7; 7 bases agree with TRBD2. The CDR3 loop spans 13 amino acids. Germline V gene sequence: CDR1 MNHNY, CDR2 SVGAGI (reference sequence). Trimming cost V 5 bases and J 3 bases; bases outside gene matches: 4. The CDR3 loop reads CASSGGGGYEQYF. CDR3 nucleotides: TGTGCCAGCAGTGGCGGGGGTGGCTACGAGCAGTACTTC.

The chain joins TRBV5-1 to TRBJ1-2; D is ambiguous. In germline, CDR1 is SGHRS, CDR2 YFSETQ. Trimming removed 5 bases at V and 1 base at J, with 15 bases between. The CDR3 length is 15 residues. CDR3 region: CASSLPAGGNYGYTF. The CDR3 nucleotides read TGCGCCAGCAGTCTCCCAGCAGGAGGTAACTATGGCTACACCTTC.

V is TRBV7-2 and J is TRBJ2-3; 9 nucleotides align to TRBD2. This CDR3 is built from 17 residues. Looked up from germline, CDR1 is SGHTA and CDR2 is FQGNSA. After removal of 1 base from V and 5 bases from J, the junction contained 10 bases not matched to a gene. DNA of the CDR3: TGTGCCAGCAGCTTAGGGAATAGCGGGAGTGGAGTAGATACGCAGTATTTT. The encoded protein is CASSLGNSGSGVDTQYF. Full variable domain (missing parts from reference TRBV7-2 and TRBJ2-3): GAGVSQSPSNKVTEKGKDVELRCDPISGHTALYWYRQSLGQGLEFLIYFQGNSAPDKSGLPSDRFSAERTGGSVSTLTIQRTQQEDSAVYLCASSLGNSGSGVDTQYFGPGTRLTVL.

The genes are TRBV19 and TRBJ1-1; D uncertain. The CDR3 is 15 residues long. CDR1 LNHDA and CDR2 SQIVND come from the germline V gene (reference sequence). The germline V and J ends were trimmed by 7 bases and 2 bases, with 17 bases remaining between them. CDR3 in amino acids: CASIPAGSGNTEAFF. The CDR3 DNA follows: TGTGCCAGTATCCCCGCCGGGTCCGGAAACACTGAAGCTTTCTTT.

The V call is TRBV19, the J call TRBJ2-2; D gene ambiguous. Germline CDR1 reads LNHDA; CDR2 reads SQIVND (reference sequence). The CDR3 is 11 residues long. Between the trimmed V and J ends, which lost 5 bases and 5 bases, there was a span of 3 bases. The CDR3 DNA follows: TGTGCCAGTAGTCTAACCGGGGAGCTGTTTTTT. This gives the protein CASSLTGELFF.

The genes are TRBV7-9 and TRBJ2-4; no reliable D call. The V and J ends lost 5 bases and 2 bases respectively, with 22 bases between them. The germline CDR1 and CDR2 sequences are SEHNR and FQNEAQ (reference sequence). This CDR3 contains 18 residues. As DNA, the CDR3 is TGTGCCAGCAGCCAGTTCCCAGGCGAAGGATTTACCAAAAACATTCAGTACTTC. It yields the protein CASSQFPGEGFTKNIQYF.

The chain links TRBV2 to TRBJ2-5; 7 positions agree with TRBD1. V was pared by 6 bases and J by 4 bases, with 8 bases of the junction left unmatched. The CDR3 loop spans 14 amino acids. Germline V gives CDR1 SNHLY, CDR2 FYNNEI. CDR3 DNA: TGTGCCAGCAGAGATGACAGGGCAGTAGAGACCCAGTACTTC. It codes for CASRDDRAVETQYF.

This clone was observed a handful of times. Germline is not matched at one junction end, which may reflect a read error. The V and J genes are TRBV7-9 and TRBJ2-1; D possibly corresponds to TRBD1 (6 bases). Germline loops: CDR1 SEHNR, CDR2 FQNEAQ (reference sequence). The length of the CDR3 is 15 residues. The CDR3 here is CSSSADRGSYNEQFF. The CDR3 DNA reads as TGTTCCAGCAGCGCCGATAGGGGGTCCTACAATGAGCAGTTCTTC.

The chain links TRBV6-6 to TRBJ1-5, with 8 bases identical to TRBD1. Trimming at V came to 4 bases and at J to 1 base, leaving 3 bases not matched to a gene. The CDR3 extends over 15 amino acids. CDR1 and CDR2 (germline): MNHNY, SVGAGI (reference sequence). The CDR3 DNA follows: TGTGCCAGCAGTTTTAGACAGGGGAGCAATCAGCCCCAGCATTTT. Its translation is CASSFRQGSNQPQHF.

The CDR3 DNA reads TGTGCCAGCGACAGGAACACTGAAGCTTTCTTT. Its protein is CASDRNTEAFF. The chain combines TRBV6-6 with TRBJ1-1, with D perhaps matching TRBD1 (5 bases). The CDR3 loop spans 11 amino acids. V gave up 8 bases and J gave up 1 base, with 5 bases separating them. The germline gives CDR1 MNHNY, CDR2 SVGAGI (reference sequence).

The chain recombines TRBV19 with TRBJ2-5; 10 nucleotides match TRBD2. The CDR3 totals 15 residues. With 0 bases clipped from V and 3 bases from J, the junction kept 1 base outside the gene matches. Germline V gives CDR1 LNHDA, CDR2 SQIVND (reference sequence). CDR3 region: CASSIDSGREETQYF. In DNA form, the CDR3 reads TGTGCCAGTAGTATAGACAGCGGGAGGGAAGAGACCCAGTACTTC.

This chain uses TRBV7-8 with TRBJ1-6; a possible D gene is TRBD1 (6 bases). From germline, CDR1 is SGHVS and CDR2 FQNEAQ. V gave up 4 bases and J gave up 8 bases, with 12 bases separating them. The CDR3 extends over 14 amino acids. Here the CDR3 reads CASSSGQGYSPLHF. CDR3 DNA sequence: TGTGCCAGCAGCTCCGGCCAGGGGTATTCACCCCTCCACTTT.

V is TRBV5-6 and J is TRBJ2-7, with TRBD1 as a possible D gene (5 bases). The CDR3 has 11 residues. CDR1 SGHDT and CDR2 YYEEEE come from the germline V gene. The V end lost 4 bases, the J end lost 8 bases, and 10 bases lay between the germline ends. CDR3 residues: CASSLDSKQYF. CDR3 bases: TGTGCCAGCAGCCTCGACAGCAAGCAGTACTTC.

This clone showed up just once. V usage is TRBV4-1 and J usage is TRBJ2-7; tentatively, D is TRBD1 (7 bases). Trimming shortened V by 4 bases and J by 6 bases, and 16 bases separated the two germline ends. Germline CDR1 MGHRA, CDR2 YSYEKL. CDR3 size: 14 residues. CDR3 nucleotides: TGCGCCAGCAGCCGAGACAGGGACTTTGGCGAGCAGTACTTC. This translates into CASSRDRDFGEQYF.

The J gene is TRBJ1-1, the V gene TRBV4-3, with D uncertain. The CDR3 is 14 residues long. Germline loops: CDR1 LGHNA, CDR2 YSLEER. V was trimmed by 0 bases and J by 6 bases, leaving 11 bases between them. DNA for the CDR3: TGCGCCAGCAGCCAAGATCCGTCCCTTTCTGAAGCTTTCTTT. Protein: CASSQDPSLSEAFF.

Turning to this clone: Sequence at one end of the junction differs from germline and may be a read error. This chain connects TRBV5-1 to TRBJ1-1; D uncertain. The CDR3 is made up of 13 amino acids. The germline V gene encodes CDR1 SGHRS and CDR2 YFSETQ. CDR3 sequence: CASSLDLKTEAFF. Written as DNA, the CDR3 is TGCGCCAGCAGCTTGGACTTGAAAACTGAAGCTTTCTTT.

This chain connects TRBV11-1 to TRBJ2-7; TRBD1 agrees at 8 bases. The CDR3 has 15 residues. Germline-derived CDR1 and CDR2 are SGHAT and FQDESV (reference sequence). Losses at the gene ends were 2 bases for V and 2 bases for J; bases not matched to a gene: 5. The CDR3 loop reads CASSLSGQGAYEQYF. CDR3 DNA sequence: TGTGCCAGCAGCTTATCCGGACAGGGAGCCTACGAGCAGTACTTC.

This clone occurred a few times. The chain joins TRBV12-5 to TRBJ1-3, with TRBD1 identical over 10 bases. CDR1 is LGHNT, CDR2 FRNRAP, per germline. This CDR3 region has 18 residues. V trimming: 4 bases; J trimming: 2 bases; junction bases outside the gene matches: 11. CDR3: CASGSPGRGTGAGNTIYF. CDR3 sequence (DNA): TGTGCTAGTGGTTCCCCAGGAAGGGGGACAGGGGCTGGAAACACCATATATTTT.

The chain employs TRBV7-4 and TRBJ1-1, with 8 bases matching TRBD1. The CDR3 contains 15 residues. Germline CDR1 reads SGHVT; CDR2 reads SQSDAQ. V lost 9 bases to trimming and J lost 1 base; unmatched junction nucleotides: 10. As DNA, the CDR3 is TGTGCCAGAGGACAGGGATTGTGTTCGAACACTGAAGCTTTCTTT. This translates into CARGQGLCSNTEAFF.

This clone was seen a single time. This sequence joins TRBV7-6 and TRBJ1-1; a possible D gene is TRBD1 (5 bases). V lost 5 bases and J lost 4, with 14 bases in between. This CDR3 has 14 amino acids. Germline V lookup: CDR1 SGHVS, CDR2 FNYEAQ. CDR3 coding DNA: TGTGCCAGCAGCCATCAGGGTTGGGGCACTGAAGCTTTCTTT. Translating gives CASSHQGWGTEAFF. Complete variable domain (other parts from reference TRBV7-6 and TRBJ1-1): GAGVSQSPRYKVTKRGQDVALRCDPISGHVSLYWYRQALGQGPEFLTYFNYEAQQDKSGLPNDRFSAERPEGSISTLTIQRTEQRDSAMYRCASSHQGWGTEAFFGQGTRLTVV.

This clone showed up just a few times. The chain is built from TRBV28 and TRBJ2-1; TRBD2 agrees at 7 bases. Trimming at V came to 5 bases and at J to 3 bases, leaving 13 bases not matched to a gene. Germline V gene sequence: CDR1 MDHEN, CDR2 SYDVKM. The CDR3 sequence is 17 residues long. CDR3 bases: TGTGCCAGCAGTCATAAGAGACTAGCCGGGTACTACAATGAGCAGTTCTTC. This translates into CASSHKRLAGYYNEQFF.

V and J are TRBV4-2 and TRBJ1-2; 7 nucleotides align to TRBD1. Germline assignment: CDR1 LGHNA and CDR2 YNFKEQ. The CDR3 is made up of 15 amino acids. J was trimmed by 6 bases and V by 0 bases; bases with no gene match: 7. The CDR3 loop reads CASSQDTATGDGYTF. The CDR3 region has the DNA TGTGCCAGCAGCCAAGATACCGCTACAGGGGATGGCTACACCTTC.

This rearrangement joins TRBV13 to TRBJ1-2; TRBD1 matches at 7 bases. V lost 3 bases and J lost 7; bases outside the gene matches: 5. This CDR3 is built from 13 residues. Per the germline V gene, CDR1 is PRHDT and CDR2 is FYEKMQ (reference sequence). The DNA for the CDR3 is TGTGCCAGCAGCTTTGGGCAGGGGGGTGGCTACACCTTC. Amino acids: CASSFGQGGGYTF.